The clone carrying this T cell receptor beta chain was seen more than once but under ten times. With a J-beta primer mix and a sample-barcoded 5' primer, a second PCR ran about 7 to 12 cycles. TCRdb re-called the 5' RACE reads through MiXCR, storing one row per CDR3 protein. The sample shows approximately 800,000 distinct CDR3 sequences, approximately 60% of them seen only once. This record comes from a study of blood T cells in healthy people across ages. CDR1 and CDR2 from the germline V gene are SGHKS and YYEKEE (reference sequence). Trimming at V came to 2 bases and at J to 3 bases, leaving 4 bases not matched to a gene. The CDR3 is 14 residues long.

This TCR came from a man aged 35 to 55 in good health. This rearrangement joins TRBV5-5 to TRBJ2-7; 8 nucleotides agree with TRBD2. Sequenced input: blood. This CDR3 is CASSFREGLYEQYF. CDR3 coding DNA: TGTGCCAGCAGCTTTCGGGAGGGCCTCTACGAGCAGTACTTC.